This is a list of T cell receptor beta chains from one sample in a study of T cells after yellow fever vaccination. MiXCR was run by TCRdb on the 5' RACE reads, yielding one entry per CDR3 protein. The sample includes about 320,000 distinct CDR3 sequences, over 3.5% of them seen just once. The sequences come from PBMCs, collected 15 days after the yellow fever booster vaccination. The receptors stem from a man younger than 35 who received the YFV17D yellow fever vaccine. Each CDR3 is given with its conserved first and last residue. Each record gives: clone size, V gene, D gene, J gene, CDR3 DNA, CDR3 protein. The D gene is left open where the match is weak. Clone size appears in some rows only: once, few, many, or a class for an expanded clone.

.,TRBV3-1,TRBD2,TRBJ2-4,TGTGCCAGCAGCCCGACTAGCGGGGGGAACATTCAGTACTTC,CASSPTSGGNIQYF
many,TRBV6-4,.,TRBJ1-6,TGTGCCAGCAGTAGGGACCGAGATAATTCACCCCTCCACTTT,CASSRDRDNSPLHF
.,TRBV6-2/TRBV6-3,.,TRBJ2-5,TGTGCCAGCAGTTACTCGACGGAAGAGGGGCCGGGGAGAGAGACCCAGTACTTC,CASSYSTEEGPGRETQYF
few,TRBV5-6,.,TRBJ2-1,TGTGCCAGCAGCTTTTTCTCGGGGGAATCCTACAATGAGCAGTTCTTC,CASSFFSGESYNEQFF
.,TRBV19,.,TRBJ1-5,TGTGCCAGTAGTATACTTCAGAACAATCAGCCCCAGCATTTT,CASSILQNNQPQHF
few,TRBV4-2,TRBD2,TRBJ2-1,TGTGCCAGCAGCCAAGAAAGCGGGGGCTACTCCAATGAGCAGTTCTTC,CASSQESGGYSNEQFF
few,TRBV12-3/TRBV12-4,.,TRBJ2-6,TGTGCCAGCAGCAGGGGCTACTCTGGGGCCAACGTCCTGACTTTC,CASSRGYSGANVLTF
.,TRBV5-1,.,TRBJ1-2,TGCGCCAGCAGCGCTACCGGGAACCCGAGGAGGGGCTACACCTTC,CASSATGNPRRGYTF
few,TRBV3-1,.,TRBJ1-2,TGTGCCAGCAGCCAATCGGAAGGTTATGGCTACACCTTC,CASSQSEGYGYTF
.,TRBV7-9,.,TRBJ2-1,TGTGCCAGCAGCTTAGTGGGCATAAGAAATGAGCAGTTCTTC,CASSLVGIRNEQFF
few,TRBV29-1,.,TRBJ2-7,TGCAGCGTTGAAGATCGCGCCTACGAGCAGTACTTC,CSVEDRAYEQYF
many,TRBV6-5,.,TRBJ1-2,TGTGCCAGCAGGCCCAGAGCCAGTTATGGCTACACCTTC,CASRPRASYGYTF
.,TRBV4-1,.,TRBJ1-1,TGCGCCAGCAGCCCCACAGGGAACATGAACACTGAAGCTTTCTTT,CASSPTGNMNTEAFF
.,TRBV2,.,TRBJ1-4,TGTGCCAGCACGGAACCGGGGGCGGGTGAAAAACTGTTTTTT,CASTEPGAGEKLFF
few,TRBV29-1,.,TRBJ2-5,TGCAGCGTTAAAAGCCGCGATCGAGGGGAGACCCAGTACTTC,CSVKSRDRGETQYF
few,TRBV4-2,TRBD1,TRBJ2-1,TGTGCCAGCAGCCAAGATGGGACAGGATACAATGAGCAGTTCTTC,CASSQDGTGYNEQFF
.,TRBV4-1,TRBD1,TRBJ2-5,TGCGCCAGCAGCCAAGATGGCACAGGGGCAAAAGAGACCCAGTACTTC,CASSQDGTGAKETQYF
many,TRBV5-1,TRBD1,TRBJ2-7,TGCGCCAGCAGCTGGGGGACAGGCTCCTACGAGCAGTACTTC,CASSWGTGSYEQYF
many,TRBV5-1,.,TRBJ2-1,TGCGCCAGCAGCGTTGTCCCAGGGCGCCTCAATGAGCAGTTCTTC,CASSVVPGRLNEQFF
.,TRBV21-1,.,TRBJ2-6,.,CASRDTQGGAVGDGANVLTF